These 9 T cell receptor beta chains were all obtained from the same sample, sequenced in a study of cytotoxic CD8 clonotypes in ibrutinib-treated CLL. The protocol was immunoSEQ multiplex PCR, while the TCRdb copy is restricted to in-frame clones and leaves out a portion. The repertoire includes about 160,000 clones, about four fifths of them detected once, and about 5% sits in the top ten. The sequences come from PBMCs, collected after 24 months of ibrutinib treatment. These receptors all stem from a human donor with chronic lymphocytic leukemia.

The chain carries TRBV7-2 and TRBJ1-5; D may be TRBD1 (6 bases). This CDR3 comprises 15 residues. Germline CDR1 reads SGHTA; CDR2 reads FQGNSA. The V end was cut by 5 bases, the J end by 0 bases, with 11 bases between. The chain's CDR3 is CASSPQGRSNQPQHF. For the CDR3, the DNA is TGTGCCAGCAGCCCCCAGGGGCGTAGCAATCAGCCCCAGCATTTT.

This clone appeared once. The chain recombines TRBV19 with TRBJ1-4, with D hard to call. This CDR3 comprises 15 residues. The germline gives CDR1 LNHDA, CDR2 SQIVND (reference sequence). V dropped 5 bases and J dropped 0 bases, with 10 bases sitting between them. This chain's CDR3 is CASSEYSATNEKLFF. The CDR3 DNA follows: TGTGCCAGTAGTGAGTACAGTGCAACTAATGAAAAACTGTTTTTT.

In its sample, this clone was seen a few times. V is TRBV10-1 and J is TRBJ1-2, with D maybe TRBD1 (6 bases). The CDR3 length is 14 residues. V dropped 8 bases and J dropped 3 bases, with 16 bases sitting between them. Germline loops: CDR1 WNHNN, CDR2 SYGVQD (reference sequence). The DNA for the CDR3 is TGCGCCAGCCTGAGTCCAGGGGACCACTATGGCTACACCTTC. Protein product: CASLSPGDHYGYTF.

The CDR3 here is CASSLGTGNTEAFF. As DNA, the CDR3 is TGTGCCAGCAGCTTAGGGACAGGTAACACTGAAGCTTTCTTT. This chain connects TRBV7-3 to TRBJ1-1, with 8 bases identical to TRBD1. The CDR3 covers 14 residues. Trimming took 2 bases from V and 2 from J; bases not matched to a gene: 1. Looked up from germline, CDR1 is SGHTA and CDR2 is FQGTGA. Together with reference TRBV7-3 and TRBJ1-1, the CDR3 gives the full variable domain: GAGVSQTPSNKVTEKGKYVELRCDPISGHTALYWYRQSLGQGPEFLIYFQGTGAADDSGLPNDRFFAVRPEGSVSTLKIQRTERGDSAVYLCASSLGTGNTEAFFGQGTRLTVV.

The chain uses TRBV7-2 and TRBJ1-1; unclear D gene. V was trimmed by 3 bases and J by 4 bases, leaving 15 bases between them. Germline CDR1 and CDR2: SGHTA and FQGNSA. The CDR3 contains 15 residues. The CDR3 sequence: CASSLGGGRSTEAFF. For the CDR3, the DNA is TGTGCCAGCAGCTTGGGTGGCGGGCGTAGCACTGAAGCTTTCTTT.

The rearrangement links TRBV6-5 to TRBJ2-7, with TRBD2 as a possible D gene (6 bases). This CDR3 has 16 amino acids. V was trimmed by 2 bases and J by 0 bases, leaving 14 bases between them. The germline V gene encodes CDR1 MNHEY and CDR2 SVGAGI. The CDR3 region is CASSYERASGSYEQYF. The CDR3 DNA follows: TGTGCCAGCAGTTACGAGCGGGCCTCCGGCTCCTACGAGCAGTACTTC.

This rearrangement joins TRBV15 to TRBJ1-1, with a tentative D call TRBD1 (6 bases). In germline, CDR1 is LNHNV, CDR2 YYDKDF (reference sequence). The germline V and J ends were trimmed by 5 bases and 1 base, with 8 bases remaining between them. The CDR3 runs 13 residues. CDR3 protein: CATSLQGNTEAFF. CDR3 coding DNA: TGTGCCACCAGCTTACAGGGGAACACTGAAGCTTTCTTT.

DNA of the CDR3: TGCGCCAGCAGCTTGCGAAGCGGACCATCCTACGAGCAGTACTTC. This sequence encodes CASSLRSGPSYEQYF. V is TRBV5-1 and J is TRBJ2-7; a weak D match, TRBD2 (5 bases). This CDR3 comprises 15 residues. Between the trimmed V and J ends, which lost 1 base and 1 base, there was a span of 12 bases. From germline, CDR1 is SGHRS and CDR2 YFSETQ.

This clone was seen a single time. The chain carries TRBV5-1 and TRBJ2-3; D possibly uses TRBD1 or TRBD2 (5 bases each). Trimming pared 0 bases from V and 0 bases from J, leaving 11 bases between. Germline V lookup: CDR1 SGHRS, CDR2 YFSETQ. The CDR3 has 16 residues. The CDR3 sequence is CASSLEGRTSTDTQYF. The CDR3 DNA follows: TGCGCCAGCAGCTTGGAGGGACGGACGAGCACAGATACGCAGTATTTT.